Below are 31 T cell receptor beta chains sequenced from a single sample in a study of blood T cell repertoires in COVID-19. TCRdb keeps only in-frame clones here, not all; method: immunoSEQ multiplex PCR. The sample comprises approximately 390,000 clones, 90% of which are singletons, and around 6.3% rests with the top ten. The sequencing input was peripheral blood. Every receptor here comes from a man in his late teens or twenties with active or convalescent COVID-19.

The chain recombines TRBV5-5 with TRBJ2-1; D unclear. The CDR3 is 16 amino acids. CDR1 and CDR2 (germline): SGHKS, YYEKEE (reference sequence). V dropped 0 bases and J dropped 5 bases, with 15 bases sitting between them. CDR3 coding DNA: TGTGCCAGCAGCTTGGTTGGTCGGGTCCTTGACAATGAGCAGTTCTTC. This encodes CASSLVGRVLDNEQFF.

V gene TRBV27 combines with J gene TRBJ2-5; D unclear. The CDR3 has 20 amino acids. Trimming stripped 5 bases from V and 0 bases from J, with 28 bases between. The germline gives CDR1 MNHEY, CDR2 SMNVEV (reference sequence). In nucleotides, the CDR3 is TGTGCCAGCAGTCATCGTCGCCAGGATTTTAGAATCTCTTACCAAGAGACCCAGTACTTC. It is translated as CASSHRRQDFRISYQETQYF.

This rearrangement joins TRBV27 to TRBJ2-3; 10 positions match TRBD2. The ends lost 3 bases at V and 4 bases at J; junction bases unmatched: 7. CDR3 size: 16 residues. Germline-derived CDR1 and CDR2 are MNHEY and SMNVEV (reference sequence). CDR3 loop: CASSFGLAGVADTQYF. The CDR3 DNA reads as TGTGCCAGCAGTTTCGGTCTAGCGGGGGTGGCAGATACGCAGTATTTT.

This clone has a handful of counts. The chain is built from TRBV11-2 and TRBJ2-7; possibly TRBD1 for D (5 bases). From germline, CDR1 is SGHAT and CDR2 FQNNGV. The CDR3 extends over 14 amino acids. Trimming left V 4 bases short and J 3 bases short, with 13 bases between. The CDR3 DNA reads TGTGCCAGCAGCTGGCAGGGTTTCGGCTACGAGCAGTACTTC. This codes for CASSWQGFGYEQYF.

The gene calls are TRBV27 and TRBJ2-7; 10 bases are shared with TRBD1. Germline lookup yields CDR1 MNHEY and CDR2 SMNVEV (reference sequence). The CDR3 has 16 amino acids. J lost 3 bases, V lost 6 bases, and 11 bases had no gene match. For the CDR3, the DNA is TGTGCCAGCAGAACCGGGACAGGGGCATTCCTCTACGAGCAGTACTTC. Its translation is CASRTGTGAFLYEQYF.

The chain couples TRBV28 to TRBJ1-1; D possibly corresponds to TRBD1 (5 bases). The ends were cut back, 7 bases at V and 4 bases at J, with 13 bases in the middle. CDR3 size: 13 residues. Germline V lookup: CDR1 MDHEN, CDR2 SYDVKM. Here the CDR3 reads CASKVRRGTEAFF. The CDR3 coding sequence is TGTGCCAGCAAGGTCAGGAGGGGCACTGAAGCTTTCTTT.

The chain links TRBV6-2 or TRBV6-3 to TRBJ2-7; 7 nucleotides match TRBD1. V lost 6 bases and J lost 0; bases outside the gene matches: 2. This CDR3 has 13 amino acids. Germline-derived CDR1 and CDR2 are MNHEY and SVGEGT. CDR3 amino acids: CASSGQVSYEQYF. The DNA for the CDR3 is TGTGCCAGCAGCGGACAGGTCTCCTACGAGCAGTACTTC.

The gene calls are TRBV28 and TRBJ2-1; 8 nucleotides line up with TRBD2. The CDR3 extends over 17 amino acids. Germline V lookup: CDR1 MDHEN, CDR2 SYDVKM. The J segment lost 0 bases and the V segment lost 6 bases, leaving 10 bases of the junction unmatched. The CDR3 loop is CASREGAGASSYNEQFF. As DNA, the CDR3 is TGTGCCAGCAGGGAGGGAGCGGGGGCGAGCTCCTACAATGAGCAGTTCTTC.

The gene calls are TRBV28 and TRBJ1-1, with D possibly TRBD1 on 5 matching bases. Germline lookup yields CDR1 MDHEN and CDR2 SYDVKM. CDR3 length: 14 amino acids. Trimming removed 2 bases from V and 0 bases from J, with 7 bases in between. The CDR3, as DNA: TGTGCCAGCAGTTTAGGGGGGTTGAACACTGAAGCTTTCTTT. This codes for CASSLGGLNTEAFF.

J is TRBJ1-5 and V is TRBV2, with TRBD1 matching over 9 bases. V was clipped by 7 bases and J by 2 bases; unmatched bases: 12. Germline CDR1 reads SNHLY; CDR2 reads FYNNEI. The CDR3 totals 17 residues. The CDR3, as DNA: TGTGCCAGCACCCCGCTCGGGACAGGGTTGGGCAATCAGCCCCAGCATTTT. Translation gives CASTPLGTGLGNQPQHF.

The chain uses TRBV4-3 and TRBJ1-2; the D is unclear. The CDR3 is made up of 14 amino acids. The germline V and J ends were trimmed by 0 bases and 3 bases, with 8 bases remaining between them. CDR1 is LGHNA and CDR2 is YSLEER in the germline V gene. The CDR3 reads CASSQDYADYGYTF. DNA for the CDR3: TGCGCCAGCAGCCAAGATTACGCAGACTATGGCTACACCTTC.

The chain uses TRBV29-1 and TRBJ1-1, with TRBD1 matching 8 bases. This CDR3 contains 16 residues. Germline CDR1 is SQVTM and CDR2 is ANQGSEA. The V and J ends lost 7 bases and 1 base, in that order; junction bases with no gene match: 14. Here the CDR3 DNA reads TGCAGCGCACAACGGTATCCAGGGGGCTCGAACACTGAAGCTTTCTTT. Its translation is CSAQRYPGGSNTEAFF.

This clone occurred once. The J gene is TRBJ2-2, the V gene TRBV19; TRBD2 agrees at 12 bases. With V trimmed by 6 bases and J by 6 bases, 5 bases remained unmatched. This CDR3 region has 15 residues. Germline V gene sequence: CDR1 LNHDA, CDR2 SQIVND (reference sequence). The CDR3, as DNA: TGTGCCAGTAGGCAGGGACTAGCGGGCTCCGGGGAGCTGTTTTTT. Amino acids: CASRQGLAGSGELFF.

The V and J genes are TRBV5-8 and TRBJ2-1; 8 bases are a match to TRBD2. V gave up 4 bases and J gave up 6 bases; unmatched junction bases: 9. There are 15 residues in the CDR3. CDR1 SGHTS and CDR2 YDEGEE come from the germline V gene. CDR3 sequence (DNA): TGTGCCAGCAGCACATCCGGGACTAGTTTCAATGAGCAGTTCTTC. Translation: CASSTSGTSFNEQFF. Using reference TRBV5-8 and TRBJ2-1 for the parts outside the CDR3, the full variable domain is EAGVTQSPTHLIKTRGQQATLRCSPISGHTSVYWYQQALGLGLQFLLWYDEGEERNRGNFPPRFSGRQFPNYSSELNVNALELEDSALYLCASSTSGTSFNEQFFGPGTRLTVL.

The V gene is TRBV4-2, the J gene TRBJ2-7; 12 positions agree with TRBD2. The CDR3 spans 17 residues. Germline loops: CDR1 LGHNA, CDR2 YNFKEQ. V lost 2 bases and J lost 9; bases outside the gene matches: 14. CDR3 amino acids: CASSQSWASTSGSVQYF. The CDR3 coding sequence is TGTGCCAGCAGCCAAAGTTGGGCATCGACTAGCGGGAGTGTGCAGTACTTC.

The chain joins TRBV28 to TRBJ1-1; no clear D. Germline-derived CDR1 and CDR2 are MDHEN and SYDVKM. Trimming left V 2 bases short and J 1 base short, with 11 bases between. This CDR3 has 15 residues. CDR3 sequence (DNA): TGTGCCAGCAGTTTAGCCAGTCGGGGGAACACTGAAGCTTTCTTT. It specifies CASSLASRGNTEAFF.

The chain links TRBV6-2 or TRBV6-3 to TRBJ1-4, with 7 bases fitting TRBD1. Trimming at V came to 0 bases and at J to 7 bases, leaving 5 bases not matched to a gene. This CDR3 spans 15 amino acids. Germline V gene data show CDR1 as MNHEY and CDR2 as SVGEGT. The CDR3 is CASSYSGTAAEKLFF. The CDR3 DNA sequence: TGTGCCAGCAGTTACTCCGGGACAGCGGCTGAAAAACTGTTTTTT.

Here the CDR3 reads CASSLTRDRVNTEAFF. Here the CDR3 DNA reads TGTGCCAGCTCACTAACCCGGGACAGGGTGAACACTGAAGCTTTCTTT. The rearrangement uses TRBV18 and TRBJ1-1, with 9 bases that match TRBD1. V shed 4 bases, J shed 0 bases, and the junction held 6 bases outside the gene matches. CDR3 length equals 16 residues. Germline V gene lookup returns CDR1 KGHSH and CDR2 LQKENI.

The gene calls are TRBV6-5 and TRBJ2-1, with D possibly being TRBD2 (6 bases). V was shortened by 7 bases and J by 7 bases, with 17 bases between the two germline ends. CDR3 length equals 14 residues. The germline V gene has CDR1 MNHEY and CDR2 SVGAGI. CDR3 bases: TGTGCCAGCAACATCGGGGGTTCTAATAATGAGCAGTTCTTC. It codes for CASNIGGSNNEQFF.

The chain carries TRBV19 and TRBJ2-1; 9 bases line up with TRBD2. Germline-derived CDR1 and CDR2 are LNHDA and SQIVND (reference sequence). V lost 10 bases to trimming and J lost 6 bases; unmatched junction nucleotides: 13. The CDR3 covers 15 residues. CDR3 DNA: TGTGCCACCGGGGCGGCGGGGGGGTATTTCAATGAGCAGTTCTTC. Translation: CATGAAGGYFNEQFF.

A few counts support this clone. The chain carries TRBV28 and TRBJ2-1, with a possible D match to TRBD2 (7 bases). V lost 5 bases and J lost 7, with 15 bases in between. This CDR3 comprises 14 residues. Per germline, CDR1 MDHEN and CDR2 SYDVKM. Written as DNA, the CDR3 is TGTGCCAGCAGTCCCCGGGGGGCGCGGAATGAGCAGTTCTTC. Encoded protein: CASSPRGARNEQFF.

The chain employs TRBV6-1 and TRBJ1-2, with D uncertain. This CDR3 has 12 amino acids. V lost 2 bases, J lost 8 bases, and 9 bases lay in between. Germline lookup yields CDR1 MNHNS and CDR2 SASEGT. The DNA of the CDR3 is TGTGCCAGCAGTGAACCACAGATCGGCTACACCTTC. It yields the protein CASSEPQIGYTF.

The chain joins TRBV6-2 or TRBV6-3 to TRBJ1-5; D is undetermined. CDR1 is MNHEY and CDR2 is SVGEGT in the germline V gene. The CDR3 length is 13 residues. Trimming removed 1 base from V and 9 bases from J, with 10 bases in between. As DNA, the CDR3 is TGTGCCAGCAGTTACTTCCTTCCGGGGCCCCAGCATTTT. This encodes CASSYFLPGPQHF.

The chain carries TRBV6-5 and TRBJ1-5; D gene ambiguous. From germline, CDR1 is MNHEY and CDR2 SVGAGI. This CDR3 is built from 13 residues. The V end was cut by 2 bases, the J end by 1 base, with 3 bases between. CDR3 in DNA: TGTGCCAGCAGTTACCGGAGCAATCAGCCCCAGCATTTT. Protein sequence: CASSYRSNQPQHF.

For the CDR3, the DNA is TGTGCCAGCAGCCTTAAATCTGGGACTAGTCTTCACACCGGGGAGCTGTTTTTT. Translation: CASSLKSGTSLHTGELFF. V usage is TRBV7-2 and J usage is TRBJ2-2; 8 nucleotides line up with TRBD2. Germline CDR1 and CDR2: SGHTA and FQGNSA. The V segment lost 5 bases and the J segment 3 bases; nucleotides outside the gene matches: 14. This CDR3 region has 18 residues.

This clone was recorded a few times. CDR3 bases: TGTGCCAGCAGCATGCCCGGGACAGGGATCTACGAGCAGTACTTC. As protein: CASSMPGTGIYEQYF. The chain is built from TRBV5-6 and TRBJ2-7; 9 nucleotides match TRBD1. Germline V gene lookup returns CDR1 SGHDT and CDR2 YYEEEE. CDR3 size: 15 residues. V lost 4 bases and J lost 3; bases outside the gene matches: 8.

CDR3: CASSEFYEQYF. The CDR3 DNA reads as TGTGCCAGCAGCGAGTTCTACGAGCAGTACTTC. This chain links TRBV6-6 with TRBJ2-7; D ambiguous. Trimming removed 6 bases at V and 3 bases at J, with 6 bases between. The CDR3 spans 11 residues. The germline V gene has CDR1 MNHNY and CDR2 SVGAGI (reference sequence).

The chain employs TRBV2 and TRBJ2-7; D possibly corresponds to TRBD1 (6 bases). Germline-derived CDR1 and CDR2 are SNHLY and FYNNEI. V lost 9 bases and J 0 bases, leaving 15 bases between the germline ends. This CDR3 contains 14 residues. The CDR3 loop is CARDRDNFSYEQYF. As DNA, the CDR3 is TGTGCCAGAGACCGGGACAACTTCTCCTACGAGCAGTACTTC.

The V call is TRBV7-9, the J call TRBJ1-2; TRBD1 aligns across 9 bases. After removal of 4 bases from V and 7 bases from J, the junction contained 7 bases not matched to a gene. The germline V gene has CDR1 SEHNR and CDR2 FQNEAQ (reference sequence). This CDR3 contains 14 residues. Here the CDR3 reads CASSYGQGTAGYTF. The CDR3 DNA sequence: TGTGCCAGCAGCTATGGACAGGGGACGGCTGGCTACACCTTC.

This clone has just a few counts. V gene TRBV27 combines with J gene TRBJ1-1, with D possibly TRBD1 on 5 matching bases. Trimming removed 3 bases from V and 5 bases from J, with 10 bases in between. Germline loops: CDR1 MNHEY, CDR2 SMNVEV (reference sequence). This CDR3 contains 13 residues. CDR3 amino acids: CASSFNGGTEAFF. As DNA, the CDR3 is TGTGCCAGCAGTTTTAACGGGGGGACTGAAGCTTTCTTT.

The count of this clone is one. This rearrangement joins TRBV25-1 to TRBJ2-7; no clear D gene. Germline CDR1 reads MGHDK; CDR2 reads SYGVNS. V was pared by 4 bases and J by 2 bases, with 9 bases between. The CDR3 sequence is 13 residues long. The CDR3, as DNA: TGTGCCAGCAGTGGTGGCCATCCCTACGAGCAGTACTTC. Residues: CASSGGHPYEQYF.